A single sample is the source of the 31 T cell receptor beta chains below, sequenced in a study of cytomegalovirus exposure and HLA in healthy donors. The PCR had 60 Vbeta and 13 Jbeta primers. Clones were sequenced by immunoSEQ multiplex PCR, and TCRdb holds only the in-frame ones, with some missing. The sample contains under 300,000 clones, approximately 80% of which appear only once. The specimen sequenced was PBMCs. The receptors originated from an older woman in good health and CMV-seropositive.

The CDR3 protein is CASSTWGHPYEQYF. The CDR3 DNA reads TGTGCCAGCAGCACCTGGGGACACCCCTACGAGCAGTACTTC. This rearrangement joins TRBV5-6 to TRBJ2-7, with D tentatively TRBD1 (6 bases). CDR3 size: 14 residues. With 4 bases removed from V and 2 bases from J, the gap between germline ends came to 13 bases. Germline V CDR1 and CDR2: SGHDT, YYEEEE.

This clone was recorded a few times. V and J are TRBV29-1 and TRBJ2-1; TRBD2 aligns across 11 bases. Trimming removed 7 bases from V and 2 bases from J; junction bases left unmatched: 7. This CDR3 is built from 15 residues. Germline lookup yields CDR1 SQVTM and CDR2 ANQGSEA. The CDR3 loop reads CSATSGRFPYNEQFF. The CDR3, as DNA: TGCAGCGCAACTAGCGGGAGATTTCCCTACAATGAGCAGTTCTTC.

The chain joins TRBV7-9 to TRBJ2-2, with D perhaps matching TRBD2 (6 bases). The CDR3 has 14 amino acids. Trimming left V 3 bases short and J 5 bases short, with 10 bases between. Germline V gene sequence: CDR1 SEHNR, CDR2 FQNEAQ (reference sequence). The CDR3 sequence: CASSFIGGTGELFF. DNA of the CDR3: TGTGCCAGCAGCTTTATCGGGGGAACCGGGGAGCTGTTTTTT.

V and J are TRBV5-1 and TRBJ2-2; possible D gene TRBD2, 6 bases. The V gene's germline CDR1 is SGHRS and CDR2 YFSETQ. The CDR3 loop spans 16 amino acids. Trimming took 4 bases from V and 1 from J, leaving 14 bases between them. The CDR3 sequence is CASSPGTGLNTGELFF. CDR3 sequence (DNA): TGCGCCAGCAGCCCCGGGACGGGACTGAACACCGGGGAGCTGTTTTTT.

The rearrangement uses TRBV2 and TRBJ2-5; 7 nucleotides agree with TRBD1. The CDR3 runs 11 residues. V trimming: 8 bases; J trimming: 6 bases; junction bases outside the gene matches: 3. Per the germline V gene, CDR1 is SNHLY and CDR2 is FYNNEI. The CDR3 region is CASGTEKTQYF. The CDR3 region has the DNA TGTGCCAGCGGGACAGAGAAGACCCAGTACTTC.

The gene calls are TRBV7-9 and TRBJ2-5; the match to TRBD2 covers 8 bases. CDR1 SEHNR and CDR2 FQNEAQ come from the germline V gene (reference sequence). This CDR3 spans 16 amino acids. The J segment lost 3 bases and the V segment lost 5 bases, leaving 11 bases of the junction unmatched. The CDR3 spells CASSSSRRLAKETQYF. DNA for the CDR3: TGTGCCAGCAGCAGTTCACGTCGACTAGCGAAAGAGACCCAGTACTTC.

The CDR3 region is CASSNPLGGINPPLHF. In DNA, the CDR3 is TGTGCCAGCAGCAACCCTCTGGGAGGGATCAATCCACCCCTCCACTTT. The chain employs TRBV11-2 and TRBJ1-6; no clear D. Trimming removed 5 bases from V and 11 bases from J, with 22 bases in between. Per germline, CDR1 SGHAT and CDR2 FQNNGV. The CDR3 runs to 16 residues.

This clone was counted once. The chain links TRBV7-2 to TRBJ1-2; maybe TRBD1 (6 bases). In germline, CDR1 is SGHTA, CDR2 FQGNSA. The CDR3 spans 16 residues. V was pared by 6 bases and J by 4 bases, with 21 bases between. CDR3 loop: CASSLGAGVSLYGYTF. CDR3 sequence (DNA): TGTGCCAGCAGTTTGGGGGCAGGGGTCTCACTCTATGGCTACACCTTC.

This chain connects TRBV15 to TRBJ1-1; the D gene is possibly TRBD1 (5 bases). V was cut by 3 bases and J by 4 bases, with 15 bases left in between. There are 15 residues in the CDR3. Germline V gives CDR1 LNHNV, CDR2 YYDKDF (reference sequence). This chain's CDR3 is CATSSEATVLTEAFF. The CDR3 DNA is TGTGCCACCAGCAGCGAAGCGACAGTTCTCACTGAAGCTTTCTTT.

V usage is TRBV9 and J usage is TRBJ1-1; no firm D call. CDR1 is SGDLS, CDR2 YYNGEE, per germline. Trimming pared 0 bases from V and 5 bases from J, leaving 14 bases between. The CDR3 has 15 amino acids. The CDR3 region is CASSVGGGLETEAFF. The CDR3 bases are TGTGCCAGCAGCGTAGGAGGAGGGCTGGAGACTGAAGCTTTCTTT. Full variable domain (remainder filled in from reference TRBV9 and TRBJ1-1): DSGVTQTPKHLITATGQRVTLRCSPRSGDLSVYWYQQSLDQGLQFLIQYYNGEERAKGNILERFSAQQFPDLHSELNLSSLELGDSALYFCASSVGGGLETEAFFGQGTRLTVV.

The gene calls are TRBV19 and TRBJ2-7; TRBD1 matches at 9 bases. The CDR3 totals 14 residues. Trimming at V came to 5 bases and at J to 7 bases, leaving 9 bases not matched to a gene. The germline gives CDR1 LNHDA, CDR2 SQIVND (reference sequence). The CDR3, as DNA: TGTGCCAGTAGTGTTCGGGACAGGGTAATTGAGCAGTACTTC. Translation: CASSVRDRVIEQYF.

The chain couples TRBV7-9 to TRBJ1-5, with TRBD1 matching over 9 bases. V lost 0 bases to trimming and J lost 7 bases; unmatched junction nucleotides: 4. Per germline, CDR1 SEHNR and CDR2 FQNEAQ (reference sequence). This CDR3 contains 15 residues. The CDR3 region has the DNA TGTGCCAGCAGCTTAGCGGGACAGGGTGAACAGCCCCAGCATTTT. Translation gives CASSLAGQGEQPQHF.

This rearrangement joins TRBV4-1 to TRBJ2-7, with D maybe TRBD1 (5 bases). Trimming removed 0 bases from V and 4 bases from J, with 16 bases in between. The germline CDR1 and CDR2 sequences are MGHRA and YSYEKL. CDR3 length equals 16 residues. CDR3 residues: CASSQEPQGSGYEQYF. The DNA of the CDR3 is TGCGCCAGCAGCCAAGAGCCCCAGGGTTCAGGTTACGAGCAGTACTTC.

The gene calls are TRBV9 and TRBJ1-2; 7 bases agree with TRBD1. Germline V gene sequence: CDR1 SGDLS, CDR2 YYNGEE. The CDR3 spans 15 residues. V lost 4 bases, J lost 6 bases, and 12 bases stayed unmatched. CDR3 sequence (DNA): TGTGCCAGCAGCTCCACCCTACAGGGGAGTCATGGCTACACCTTC. Translating gives CASSSTLQGSHGYTF.

The genes are TRBV2 and TRBJ2-7, with a tentative D call TRBD1 (5 bases). Germline-derived CDR1 and CDR2 are SNHLY and FYNNEI. The CDR3 totals 11 residues. Trimming left V 5 bases short and J 3 bases short, with 5 bases between. The CDR3 sequence is CASSTGYEQYF. CDR3 coding DNA: TGTGCCAGCAGTACAGGCTACGAGCAGTACTTC. The whole variable domain, remainder taken from reference TRBV2 and TRBJ2-7, is EPEVTQTPSHQVTQMGQEVILRCVPISNHLYFYWYRQILGQKVEFLVSFYNNEISEKSEIFDDQFSVERPDGSNFTLKIRSTKLEDSAMYFCASSTGYEQYFGPGTRLTVT.

This clone was recorded a few times. The rearrangement joins TRBV5-1 to TRBJ2-2, with D hard to call. The CDR3 covers 14 residues. Germline CDR1 reads SGHRS; CDR2 reads YFSETQ. V lost 2 bases and J lost 6, with 11 bases in between. CDR3 in DNA: TGCGCCAGCAGCTTCGGCGGAAGCGCCGGGGAGCTGTTTTTT. Protein sequence: CASSFGGSAGELFF.

The chain links TRBV30 to TRBJ2-2; D is ambiguous. CDR3 length equals 12 residues. V dropped 4 bases and J dropped 6 bases, with 9 bases sitting between them. Germline-derived CDR1 and CDR2 are GTSNPN and SVGIG (reference sequence). The DNA for the CDR3 is TGTGCCTGGAACCTAGTCTCCGGGGAGCTGTTTTTT. Residues: CAWNLVSGELFF.

The CDR3 spells CASSARRTSTNTEAFF. CDR3 DNA: TGTGCCAGTAGTGCTAGACGGACTTCTACGAACACTGAAGCTTTCTTT. The rearrangement links TRBV19 to TRBJ1-1; no definite D call. The CDR3 is made up of 16 amino acids. V shed 5 bases and J shed 1 base, with 17 bases lying between them. CDR1 is LNHDA and CDR2 is SQIVND in the germline V gene (reference sequence).

V gene TRBV5-6 combines with J gene TRBJ2-1; D is ambiguous. The CDR3 has 16 amino acids. Trimming cost V 0 bases and J 6 bases, with 16 bases left between them. Germline CDR1 reads SGHDT; CDR2 reads YYEEEE. CDR3 in amino acids: CASSLGGWFLGNEQFF. The CDR3 DNA is TGTGCCAGCAGCTTGGGAGGTTGGTTCCTTGGCAATGAGCAGTTCTTC.

V is TRBV9 and J is TRBJ2-7; TRBD2 aligns across 9 bases. Germline CDR1 SGDLS, CDR2 YYNGEE. Unmatched junction bases numbered 7, after V lost 4 bases and J lost 2 bases. The CDR3 contains 15 residues. This CDR3 is CASSLSGRPPYEQYF. CDR3 sequence (DNA): TGTGCCAGCAGCTTAAGCGGGAGGCCCCCCTACGAGCAGTACTTC.

This clone was observed a few times. V is TRBV6-1 and J is TRBJ2-3; TRBD2 is a possible D gene (5 bases). The germline V gene has CDR1 MNHNS and CDR2 SASEGT. The CDR3 is 13 residues long. V was pared by 7 bases and J by 2 bases, with 10 bases between. CDR3 nucleotides: TGTGCCAGCAAGACGGGGAACACAGATACGCAGTATTTT. This codes for CASKTGNTDTQYF.

The CDR3 DNA follows: TGTGCCAGCAGCTTTGGGACAGGGGCCCATAATGAGCAGTTCTTC. It encodes CASSFGTGAHNEQFF. The rearrangement joins TRBV7-9 to TRBJ2-1; 10 nucleotides match TRBD1. V dropped 3 bases and J dropped 7; count of bases not matched to a gene: 6. Germline loops: CDR1 SEHNR, CDR2 FQNEAQ (reference sequence). The CDR3 has 15 residues.

The V gene is TRBV29-1, the J gene TRBJ2-7; D is perhaps TRBD1 (6 bases). V was shortened by 4 bases and J by 2 bases, with 9 bases between the two germline ends. Germline V gene sequence: CDR1 SQVTM, CDR2 ANQGSEA. The CDR3 length is 12 residues. The CDR3 bases are TGCAGCGTTGCGGACAGCACCTACGAGCAGTACTTC. Translation: CSVADSTYEQYF.

The J gene is TRBJ1-1, the V gene TRBV7-8; 9 bases fit TRBD1. Germline lookup yields CDR1 SGHVS and CDR2 FQNEAQ. V trimming: 1 base; J trimming: 10 bases; junction bases outside the gene matches: 7. The CDR3 loop spans 14 amino acids. In DNA, the CDR3 is TGTGCCAGCAGCTTAGAAGTGGGACAGGGTCGAGCTTTCTTT. The encoded protein is CASSLEVGQGRAFF.

The chain combines TRBV10-1 with TRBJ2-1; D might be TRBD2 (6 bases). Trimming took off 6 bases at V and 5 bases at J, with 11 bases between the two ends. Germline CDR1 and CDR2: WNHNN and SYGVQD (reference sequence). The CDR3 is 13 residues long. This CDR3 reads CASRSSGDNEQFF. Written as DNA, the CDR3 is TGCGCCAGCAGAAGTAGCGGCGACAATGAGCAGTTCTTC.

The chain is built from TRBV14 and TRBJ2-7, with 7 bases lining up with TRBD2. The germline CDR1 and CDR2 sequences are SGHDN and FVKESK. Trimming at V came to 8 bases and at J to 7 bases, leaving 20 bases not matched to a gene. The CDR3 loop spans 16 amino acids. CDR3 amino acids: CASGGAGSGTLGEQYF. CDR3 DNA sequence: TGTGCCAGCGGCGGTGCGGGGAGCGGGACTCTGGGTGAGCAGTACTTC. The whole variable domain, remainder taken from reference TRBV14 and TRBJ2-7, is EAGVTQFPSHSVIEKGQTVTLRCDPISGHDNLYWYRRVMGKEIKFLLHFVKESKQDESGMPNNRFLAERTGGTYSTLKVQPAELEDSGVYFCASGGAGSGTLGEQYFGPGTRLTVT.

The chain couples TRBV6-1 to TRBJ2-4; TRBD2 agrees at 9 bases. The CDR3 extends over 16 amino acids. With 3 bases clipped from V and 1 base from J, the junction kept 4 bases outside the gene matches. Germline loops: CDR1 MNHNS, CDR2 SASEGT. The CDR3 DNA reads TGTGCCAGCAGTGAGCTAGCGGGAAGTGCCAAAAACATTCAGTACTTC. The encoded protein is CASSELAGSAKNIQYF.

The V and J genes are TRBV7-9 and TRBJ2-5; 7 bases map to TRBD2. The CDR3 contains 16 residues. The germline gives CDR1 SEHNR, CDR2 FQNEAQ (reference sequence). V dropped 5 bases and J dropped 5; count of bases not matched to a gene: 14. The CDR3, as DNA: TGTGCCAGCAGCCCCACAACCCGGGGGGTCGGTGAGACCCAGTACTTC. This sequence encodes CASSPTTRGVGETQYF.

The V gene is TRBV6-6, the J gene TRBJ1-5; TRBD1 agrees at 8 bases. The CDR3 length is 16 residues. V lost 6 bases and J lost 3; bases outside the gene matches: 10. In germline, CDR1 is MNHNY, CDR2 SVGAGI (reference sequence). CDR3 nucleotide sequence: TGTGCCAGCAGCAGAGGGCAGGGGGCTGACAATCAGCCCCAGCATTTT. Translation: CASSRGQGADNQPQHF.

The rearrangement uses TRBV18 and TRBJ1-5, with a weak D call TRBD1 (6 bases). There are 16 residues in the CDR3. Germline values: CDR1 KGHSH, CDR2 LQKENI. The V gene lost 3 bases and the J gene lost 3 bases, with 15 bases spanning the gap. As DNA, the CDR3 is TGTGCCAGCTCACCGGGGGCCTTTATTGACAATCAGCCCCAGCATTTT. It yields the protein CASSPGAFIDNQPQHF.

This chain uses TRBV5-4 with TRBJ1-5, with D unclear. Between the trimmed V and J ends, which lost 2 bases and 10 bases, there was a span of 16 bases. From germline, CDR1 is SGHNT and CDR2 YYREEE (reference sequence). The CDR3 extends over 14 amino acids. The CDR3 bases are TGTGCCAGCAGCTTAAGCGGCAGTGGTCGACCCCAGCATTTT. It translates to CASSLSGSGRPQHF.